This T cell receptor beta chain was sequenced during a study of blood T cell repertoires in COVID-19. About the research overall: The United States, Italy and Spain provided the acute and convalescent COVID-19 samples. Sources were T cells, B-cell-depleted T cells, or PBMCs; the material itself was cDNA or gDNA.

This clone came up once. Assay: immunoSEQ multiplex PCR; the TCRdb copy retains only in-frame clones and omits some. The sample contains 150,000 to 200,000 clones, 80% of which appear only once. This CDR3 contains 14 residues. The trim removed 4 bases at V and 3 bases at J, leaving 4 bases unmatched. Germline V lookup: CDR1 MGHRA, CDR2 YSYEKL. In assigning cohorts, the study relied on participant-reported clinical history. The V call is TRBV4-1, the J call TRBJ2-3; 7 bases map to TRBD2. Sequenced sample: PBMCs or T cells enriched from blood (not recorded which). The sequence was collected from a man aged 40-49 years who had recovered from COVID-19. The CDR3 region is CASSLGTITDTQYF. Here the CDR3 DNA reads TGCGCCAGCAGCCTTGGGACTATTACAGATACGCAGTATTTT.